Following are 10 T cell receptor beta chains from one sample sequenced in a study of T cell responses to AZD1222 COVID-19 vaccine. Profiled with immunoSEQ multiplex PCR; TCRdb holds only in-frame clones, not every one. This table holds about 140,000 clones, approximately 91% found once. Sequenced material: peripheral blood, taken on day 0 of AZD1222 vaccination. The receptors here all came from an adult in good health.

This rearrangement joins TRBV7-9 to TRBJ1-1, with TRBD1 as a possible D gene (6 bases). CDR3 length: 11 amino acids. In germline, CDR1 is SEHNR, CDR2 FQNEAQ (reference sequence). V was trimmed by 5 bases and J by 7 bases, leaving 8 bases between them. In DNA, the CDR3 is TGTGCCAGCAGCCGACAGGATGAAGCTTTCTTT. Residues: CASSRQDEAFF.

V and J are TRBV11-2 and TRBJ1-1; D gene uncertain. The germline V and J ends were trimmed by 5 bases and 7 bases, with 14 bases remaining between them. Looked up from germline, CDR1 is SGHAT and CDR2 is FQNNGV. CDR3 length: 13 residues. The CDR3 reads CASSPTAPFEAFF. In nucleotides, the CDR3 is TGTGCCAGCAGCCCAACGGCTCCATTTGAAGCTTTCTTT.

Only a few counts were recorded for this clone. The chain is built from TRBV7-8 and TRBJ2-3; 16 bases fit TRBD2. The germline V gene has CDR1 SGHVS and CDR2 FQNEAQ. This CDR3 has 16 residues. The V segment lost 4 bases and the J segment 8 bases; nucleotides outside the gene matches: 6. In nucleotides, the CDR3 is TGTGCCAGCAGCTCGGGACTAGCGGGGGGGGTCGGTACGCAGTATTTT. Translation: CASSSGLAGGVGTQYF.

This clone was counted a few times. J is TRBJ2-3 and V is TRBV7-9, with D hard to call. This CDR3 region has 12 residues. Germline CDR1 is SEHNR and CDR2 is FQNEAQ (reference sequence). V was pared by 5 bases and J by 11 bases, with 14 bases between. The CDR3 protein is CASSHGDSQQYF. The DNA of the CDR3 is TGTGCCAGCAGCCATGGGGATAGTCAGCAGTATTTT.

The chain uses TRBV12-5 and TRBJ1-1, with D uncertain. The germline V and J ends were trimmed by 3 bases and 1 base, with 9 bases remaining between them. Germline V gives CDR1 LGHNT, CDR2 FRNRAP. The CDR3 runs to 14 residues. The CDR3 is CASGLFPGNTEAFF. DNA for the CDR3: TGTGCTAGTGGTTTATTTCCCGGGAACACTGAAGCTTTCTTT.

This clone showed up just once. CDR3 residues: CASSPNQGLGTEAFF. CDR3 nucleotide sequence: TGTGCCAGCAGTCCCAACCAGGGTTTGGGGACTGAAGCTTTCTTT. The genes are TRBV2 and TRBJ1-1; D might be TRBD1 (5 bases). Trimming stripped 5 bases from V and 5 bases from J, with 18 bases between. Per the germline V gene, CDR1 is SNHLY and CDR2 is FYNNEI. This CDR3 has 15 residues.

In this sample, this clone turned up a few times. The chain links TRBV7-9 to TRBJ1-1; unclear D gene. This CDR3 comprises 13 residues. Trimming pared 8 bases from V and 1 base from J, leaving 11 bases between. Germline CDR1 and CDR2: SEHNR and FQNEAQ (reference sequence). This CDR3 is CASFVLSNTEAFF. CDR3 bases: TGTGCCAGCTTTGTCCTTTCGAACACTGAAGCTTTCTTT.

The rearrangement uses TRBV12-3 or TRBV12-4 and TRBJ2-7; D possibly uses TRBD1 or TRBD2 (5 bases each). CDR3 length equals 13 residues. V lost 1 base to trimming and J lost 5 bases, with 9 bases between them. Written as DNA, the CDR3 is TGTGCCAGCAGTTTAGGGGGGAGAAACGAGCAGTACTTC. Amino acid sequence: CASSLGGRNEQYF.

This clone has a handful of counts. DNA of the CDR3: TGTGCCAGCAGCTTAGGGGACTCGCTGGCTAATTCACCCCTCCACTTT. This gives the protein CASSLGDSLANSPLHF. This chain uses TRBV7-2 with TRBJ1-6, with a weak D call TRBD1 (5 bases). There are 16 residues in the CDR3. The germline CDR1 and CDR2 sequences are SGHTA and FQGNSA. V was cut by 1 base and J by 6 bases, with 13 bases left in between.

The sample holds one count of this clone. The chain couples TRBV10-3 to TRBJ1-2; D gene ambiguous. V dropped 7 bases and J dropped 0 bases, with 15 bases sitting between them. Germline V gives CDR1 ENHRY, CDR2 SYGVKD. CDR3 length: 15 residues. CDR3 DNA sequence: TGTGCCATCAAAGGTCATCCGGGGACTAACTATGGCTACACCTTC. This sequence encodes CAIKGHPGTNYGYTF.